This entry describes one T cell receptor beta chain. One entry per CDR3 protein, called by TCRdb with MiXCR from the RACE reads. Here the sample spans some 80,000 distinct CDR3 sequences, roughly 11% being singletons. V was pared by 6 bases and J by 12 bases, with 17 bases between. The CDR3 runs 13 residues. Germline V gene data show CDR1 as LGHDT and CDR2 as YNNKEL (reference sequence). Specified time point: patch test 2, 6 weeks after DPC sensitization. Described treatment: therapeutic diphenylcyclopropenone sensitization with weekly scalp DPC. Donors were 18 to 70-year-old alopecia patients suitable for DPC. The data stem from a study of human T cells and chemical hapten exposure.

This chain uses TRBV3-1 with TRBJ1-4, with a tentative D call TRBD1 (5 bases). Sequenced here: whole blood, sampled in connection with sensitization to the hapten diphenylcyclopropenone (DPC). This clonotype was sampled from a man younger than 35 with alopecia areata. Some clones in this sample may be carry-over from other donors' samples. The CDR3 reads CASSWPAGRELFF. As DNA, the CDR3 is TGTGCCAGCAGTTGGCCCGCAGGGAGGGAACTGTTTTTT.